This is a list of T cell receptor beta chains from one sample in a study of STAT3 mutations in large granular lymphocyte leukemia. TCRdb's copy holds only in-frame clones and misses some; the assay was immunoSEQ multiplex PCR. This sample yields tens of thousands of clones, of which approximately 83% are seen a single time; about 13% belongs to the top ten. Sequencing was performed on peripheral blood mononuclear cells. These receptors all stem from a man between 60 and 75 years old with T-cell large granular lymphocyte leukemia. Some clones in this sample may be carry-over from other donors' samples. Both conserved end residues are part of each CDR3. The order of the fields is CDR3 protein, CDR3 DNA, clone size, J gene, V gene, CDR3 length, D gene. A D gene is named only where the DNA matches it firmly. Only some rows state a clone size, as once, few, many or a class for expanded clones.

CASSSMTSGRVSTDTQYF	TGTGCCAGCAGCTCCATGACTAGCGGGAGGGTTAGCACAGATACGCAGTATTTT	once	TRBJ2-3	TRBV4-2	18	TRBD2
CASSLQPDPLTGELFF	TGCGCCAGCAGCTTACAACCCGACCCCCTCACCGGGGAGCTGTTTTTT	NA	TRBJ2-2	TRBV5-1	16	NA
CARSRRGLAAHEQFF	TGTGCCAGAAGTAGAAGGGGACTAGCCGCCCATGAGCAGTTCTTC	NA	TRBJ2-1	TRBV5-3	15	TRBD2
CASSVSGSGTDTQYF	TGCGCCAGCAGCGTTAGCGGGAGCGGCACAGATACGCAGTATTTT	NA	TRBJ2-3	TRBV5-1	15	TRBD2
CASSLLGTQRTSTDTQYF	TGTGCCAGCAGTTTATTGGGGACACAAAGGACTAGCACAGATACGCAGTATTTT	NA	TRBJ2-3	TRBV27	18	NA
CASSWTGWETQYF	TGTGCCAGCAGCTGGACAGGTTGGGAGACCCAGTACTTC	NA	TRBJ2-5	TRBV7-9	13	TRBD1
CASSPLRQQSQFF	TGTGCCAGCAGCCCCCTTCGGCAGCAGTCCCAGTTCTTC	once	TRBJ2-1	TRBV7-2	13	NA
CASSPRQGYYGYTF	TGTGCCAGCAGCCCCCGACAGGGCTACTATGGCTACACCTTC	few	TRBJ1-2	TRBV7-9	14	TRBD1
CASSSLAGGTGEQYF	TGTGCCAGTAGTTCATTAGCGGGAGGAACGGGCGAGCAGTACTTC	NA	TRBJ2-7	TRBV19	15	TRBD2
CASSASRDSLYEQYF	TGTGCCAGCTCAGCATCCCGGGACAGCCTCTACGAGCAGTACTTC	once	TRBJ2-7	TRBV18	15	TRBD1
CSAIRWDEQFF	TGCAGTGCTATCCGGTGGGATGAGCAGTTCTTC	NA	TRBJ2-1	TRBV20-1	11	NA
CASSWVAGQDNEQFF	TGCGCCAGCAGCTGGGTGGCAGGACAAGACAATGAGCAGTTCTTC	NA	TRBJ2-1	TRBV5-1	15	NA
CASSGGTSGRWADTQYF	TGTGCCAGCAGCGGCGGGACTAGCGGGAGGTGGGCAGATACGCAGTATTTT	once	TRBJ2-3	TRBV5-4	17	TRBD2
CSVGGPAGAYEQYF	TGCAGCGTTGGGGGCCCAGCGGGGGCCTACGAGCAGTACTTC	NA	TRBJ2-7	TRBV29-1	14	TRBD2
CSEMGQTDTQYF	TGCAGCGAGATGGGACAGACAGATACGCAGTATTTT	NA	TRBJ2-3	TRBV29-1	12	TRBD1
CASSLTTSFTDTQYF	TGTGCCAGCAGCTTAACGACTAGCTTCACAGATACGCAGTATTTT	few	TRBJ2-3	TRBV7-3	15	TRBD2
CASSLPGGSYEQYF	TGTGCCAGCAGCCTCCCCGGGGGTTCCTACGAGCAGTACTTC	NA	TRBJ2-7	TRBV13	14	NA
CASSILGQSPLHF	TGTGCCAGTAGTATCTTAGGCCAATCACCCCTCCACTTT	NA	TRBJ1-6	TRBV19	13	NA
CASSLKTENQPQHF	TGTGCCAGCAGCTTAAAGACGGAGAATCAGCCCCAGCATTTT	once	TRBJ1-5	TRBV11-2	14	NA
CASSSASVASGNTIYF	TGTGCCAGCAGTTCCGCGTCTGTGGCCTCTGGAAACACCATATATTTT	NA	TRBJ1-3	TRBV28	16	NA
CASRTGVKQYF	TGTGCCAGCAGGACAGGAGTAAAGCAGTACTTC	NA	TRBJ2-7	TRBV27	11	NA
CASSSGIGDEQFF	TGTGCCAGCTCATCCGGGATAGGTGATGAGCAGTTCTTC	NA	TRBJ2-1	TRBV18	13	NA
CASSLGQAYGELFF	TGTGCCAGCAGTTTGGGACAGGCTTACGGGGAGCTGTTTTTT	NA	TRBJ2-2	TRBV7-2	14	TRBD1
CASSGPYNSPLHF	TGTGCCAGCAGTGGCCCTTATAATTCACCCCTCCACTTT	NA	TRBJ1-6	TRBV25-1	13	NA
CSASYGTEAFF	TGCAGTGCTAGTTACGGGACTGAAGCTTTCTTT	NA	TRBJ1-1	TRBV20-1	11	NA
CSEQGVLETQYF	TGCAGCGAACAGGGGGTTTTAGAGACCCAGTACTTC	NA	TRBJ2-5	TRBV29-1	12	TRBD1
CASSQSQGVTSTPYEQYF	TGCGCCAGCAGCCAAAGCCAGGGGGTCACTAGTACCCCCTACGAGCAGTACTTC	NA	TRBJ2-7	TRBV4-1	18	TRBD1
CASSLTLSTDTQYF	TGTGCCAGCAGCTTGACCCTGAGCACAGATACGCAGTATTTT	NA	TRBJ2-3	TRBV7-3	14	NA
CASSLESPGQYYGYTF	TGCGCCAGCAGCTTGGAGTCACCGGGACAGTACTATGGCTACACCTTC	few	TRBJ1-2	TRBV5-1	16	TRBD1
CAWTGRGKGTEAFF	TGTGCCTGGACCGGTAGGGGTAAGGGGACTGAAGCTTTCTTT	NA	TRBJ1-1	TRBV30	14	NA
CASDSQGGANTEAFF	TGTGCCAGCGATTCTCAGGGGGGCGCGAACACTGAAGCTTTCTTT	NA	TRBJ1-1	TRBV6-5	15	TRBD1
CASSLRGPQHF	TGTGCCAGCAGCTTAAGGGGGCCCCAGCATTTT	NA	TRBJ1-5	TRBV7-2	11	NA